Following are 12 T cell receptor beta chains from one sample sequenced in a study of metastatic and nonmetastatic thyroid tumors. Thyroid surgery was preceded by no treatment in any patient. TCRdb reprocessed the PCR reads using MiXCR. Altogether just over 20,000 clones are present, 9% to 15% being singletons, with the ten largest covering 5.5% to 8%. Material for sequencing was blood. All receptors come from a male donor with papillary thyroid cancer or a benign thyroid nodule (not recorded which). Some clones in this sample may be carry-over from other donors' samples.

This clone was seen ten or more times. The chain joins TRBV29-1 to TRBJ1-1; D unclear. Trimming removed 4 bases from V and 2 bases from J, with 11 bases in between. Germline CDR1 SQVTM, CDR2 ANQGSEA. The CDR3 loop spans 13 amino acids. The CDR3 loop reads CSVGSSTNTEAFF. CDR3 bases: TGCAGCGTTGGCAGCAGCACAAACACTGAAGCTTTCTTT.

This clone showed up just a few times. This chain uses TRBV28 with TRBJ2-7; D may be TRBD1 (5 bases). The length of the CDR3 is 13 residues. The germline V and J ends were trimmed by 6 bases and 6 bases, with 15 bases remaining between them. The germline V gene encodes CDR1 MDHEN and CDR2 SYDVKM. The CDR3 bases are TGTGCCAGCAGCCCCATTGGCAGGGCCGAGCAGTACTTC. Translation: CASSPIGRAEQYF.

This clone is labeled as medium-sized. The chain is built from TRBV2 and TRBJ2-7; D is undetermined. CDR1 is SNHLY, CDR2 FYNNEI, per germline. The V end was cut by 1 base, the J end by 6 bases, with 13 bases between. This CDR3 spans 14 amino acids. The CDR3 spells CASSEGPRGLEQYF. The CDR3 DNA follows: TGTGCCAGCAGTGAAGGCCCCCGAGGTCTCGAGCAGTACTTC.

This clone was found many times. The chain is built from TRBV30 and TRBJ2-1, with D uncertain. The CDR3 spans 11 residues. Germline V lookup: CDR1 GTSNPN, CDR2 SVGIG (reference sequence). Here the CDR3 reads CGVGLGNEQFF. CDR3 DNA: TGTGGGGTGGGCTTGGGCAATGAGCAGTTCTTC.

This CDR3 is CASRRSVYFWGEQYF. In DNA form, the CDR3 reads TGTGCCAGCAGAAGATCGGTCTACTTCTGGGGTGAGCAGTACTTC. The rearrangement links TRBV27 to TRBJ2-7, with unresolved D. V shed 6 bases and J shed 7 bases, with 22 bases lying between them. The germline gives CDR1 MNHEY, CDR2 SMNVEV (reference sequence). This CDR3 has 15 residues.

In regard to this clone: A much larger clone lies a single base off, so this may be a read error. The same CDR3 also results from other DNA sequences found in this sample. The chain recombines TRBV25-1 with TRBJ2-1, with 10 bases that match TRBD1. Germline V gene data show CDR1 as MGHDK and CDR2 as SYGVNS. CDR3 size: 16 residues. CDR3 nucleotides: TGTGCCAGCAGTGCCTCTGGGACAGGGGTATCAAATGAGCAATTCTTC. Translation: CASSASGTGVSNEQFF.

This chain joins TRBV3-1 and TRBJ2-7; 11 bases fit TRBD2. J gave up 3 bases and V 6 bases, and 7 bases lay outside the gene matches. CDR3 length: 15 residues. CDR1 is LGHDT and CDR2 is YNNKEL in the germline V gene (reference sequence). The CDR3 here is CASRAGTSGIYEQYF. CDR3 nucleotide sequence: TGTGCCAGCAGAGCCGGGACTAGCGGTATCTACGAGCAGTACTTC.

This clone was detected ten times or more. This chain links TRBV9 with TRBJ1-2; D is unclear. Germline V gene sequence: CDR1 SGDLS, CDR2 YYNGEE. The CDR3 length is 13 residues. Trimming removed 5 bases at V and 4 bases at J, with 12 bases between. CDR3 sequence: CASSKGSSYGYTF. The CDR3 region has the DNA TGTGCCAGCAGTAAGGGCTCAAGCTATGGCTACACCTTC.

The V and J genes are TRBV20-1 and TRBJ2-3, with 8 bases identical to TRBD2. The germline V gene encodes CDR1 DFQATT and CDR2 SNEGSKA (reference sequence). The V and J ends lost 5 bases and 6 bases, in that order; junction bases with no gene match: 13. This CDR3 region has 15 residues. CDR3 region: CSAPSVRSGADTQYF. Written as DNA, the CDR3 is TGCAGTGCTCCGTCGGTCCGTAGCGGGGCCGATACGCAGTATTTT.

This clone was found many times. The chain carries TRBV5-6 and TRBJ1-3; possibly TRBD1 for D (6 bases). The V end was cut by 2 bases, the J end by 3 bases, with 9 bases between. The germline gives CDR1 SGHDT, CDR2 YYEEEE. CDR3 size: 14 residues. In DNA, the CDR3 is TGTGCCAGCAGCTTAATACAGGGTGGAAACACCATATATTTT. Its translation is CASSLIQGGNTIYF.

This clone ranks as medium-sized. CDR3 in amino acids: CASSQSTDTQYF. CDR3 nucleotides: TGTGCCAGCAGTCAAAGTACAGATACGCAGTATTTT. The J gene is TRBJ2-3, the V gene TRBV6-1; D gene uncertain. In germline, CDR1 is MNHNS, CDR2 SASEGT. CDR3 length: 12 residues. The V and J ends lost 5 bases and 3 bases respectively, with 6 bases between them.

This clone was counted ten times or more. CDR3 coding DNA: TGTGCCAGCAGCCTGGGTCCGGGGGCGCGTGGCTACACCTTC. This sequence encodes CASSLGPGARGYTF. The chain is built from TRBV5-5 and TRBJ1-2, with D tentatively TRBD1 (6 bases). This CDR3 is 14 amino acids long. From germline, CDR1 is SGHKS and CDR2 YYEKEE (reference sequence). The V and J ends lost 4 bases and 7 bases respectively, with 17 bases between them. Full variable domain (outside the CDR3, taken from reference TRBV5-5 and TRBJ1-2): DAGVTQSPTHLIKTRGQQVTLRCSPISGHKSVSWYQQVLGQGPQFIFQYYEKEERGRGNFPDRFSARQFPNYSSELNVNALLLGDSALYLCASSLGPGARGYTFGSGTRLTVV.